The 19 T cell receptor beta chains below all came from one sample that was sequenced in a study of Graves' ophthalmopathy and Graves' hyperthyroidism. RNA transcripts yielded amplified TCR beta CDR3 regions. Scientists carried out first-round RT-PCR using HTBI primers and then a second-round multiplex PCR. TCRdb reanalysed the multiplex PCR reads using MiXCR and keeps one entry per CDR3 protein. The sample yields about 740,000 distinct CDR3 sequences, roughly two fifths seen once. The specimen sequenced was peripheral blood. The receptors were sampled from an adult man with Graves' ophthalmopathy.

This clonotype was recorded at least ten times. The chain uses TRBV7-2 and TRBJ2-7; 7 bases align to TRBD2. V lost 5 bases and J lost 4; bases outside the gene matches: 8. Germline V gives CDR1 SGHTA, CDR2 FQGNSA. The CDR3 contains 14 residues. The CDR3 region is CASSTPGLSYEQYF. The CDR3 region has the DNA TGTGCCAGCAGCACACCGGGACTATCATACGAGCAGTACTTC.

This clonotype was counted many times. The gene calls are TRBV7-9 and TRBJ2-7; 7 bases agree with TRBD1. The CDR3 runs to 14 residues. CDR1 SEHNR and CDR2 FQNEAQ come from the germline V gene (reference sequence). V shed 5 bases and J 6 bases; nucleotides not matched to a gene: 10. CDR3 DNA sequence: TGTGCCAGCAGCCAAGGAGACAGGGCCCGCGAGCAGTACTTC. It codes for CASSQGDRAREQYF.

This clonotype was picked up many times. CDR3 sequence (DNA): TGTGCCAGCAGCGTCGGGACTAGCGGAAAGACCCAGTACTTC. Its translation is CASSVGTSGKTQYF. The rearrangement joins TRBV7-9 to TRBJ2-5; 11 bases are shared with TRBD2. The CDR3 spans 14 residues. CDR1 is SEHNR and CDR2 is FQNEAQ in the germline V gene (reference sequence). Trimming at V came to 5 bases and at J to 6 bases, leaving 5 bases not matched to a gene. The full variable domain, with the rest looked up from reference TRBV7-9 and TRBJ2-5, is DTGVSQNPRHKITKRGQNVTFRCDPISEHNRLYWYRQTLGQGPEFLTYFQNEAQLEKSRLLSDRFSAERPKGSFSTLEIQRTEQGDSAMYLCASSVGTSGKTQYFGPGTRLLVL.

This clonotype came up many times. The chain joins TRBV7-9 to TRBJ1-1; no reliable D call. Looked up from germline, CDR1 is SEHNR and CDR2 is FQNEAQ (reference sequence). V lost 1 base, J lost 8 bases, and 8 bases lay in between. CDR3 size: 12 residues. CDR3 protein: CASSLGAAEAFF. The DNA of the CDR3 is TGTGCCAGCAGCTTAGGGGCAGCCGAAGCTTTCTTT. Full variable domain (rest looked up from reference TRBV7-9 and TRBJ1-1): DTGVSQNPRHKITKRGQNVTFRCDPISEHNRLYWYRQTLGQGPEFLTYFQNEAQLEKSRLLSDRFSAERPKGSFSTLEIQRTEQGDSAMYLCASSLGAAEAFFGQGTRLTVV.

CDR3 DNA: TGTGCCAGCAGTCCCCCTTATGGCGGGACGTACCAAGAGACCCAGTACTTC. Its protein is CASSPPYGGTYQETQYF. The chain employs TRBV7-8 and TRBJ2-5, with D possibly TRBD2 on 6 matching bases. Between the trimmed V and J ends, which lost 6 bases and 0 bases, there was a span of 20 bases. From germline, CDR1 is SGHVS and CDR2 FQNEAQ. The CDR3 is 17 residues long.

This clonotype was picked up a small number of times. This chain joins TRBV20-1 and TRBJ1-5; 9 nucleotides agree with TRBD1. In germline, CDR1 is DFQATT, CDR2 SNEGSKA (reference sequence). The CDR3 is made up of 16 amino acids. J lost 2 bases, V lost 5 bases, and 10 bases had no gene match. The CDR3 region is CSALSGTGRRNQPQHF. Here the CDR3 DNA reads TGCAGTGCTCTCTCCGGGACAGGGCGACGCAATCAGCCCCAGCATTTT.

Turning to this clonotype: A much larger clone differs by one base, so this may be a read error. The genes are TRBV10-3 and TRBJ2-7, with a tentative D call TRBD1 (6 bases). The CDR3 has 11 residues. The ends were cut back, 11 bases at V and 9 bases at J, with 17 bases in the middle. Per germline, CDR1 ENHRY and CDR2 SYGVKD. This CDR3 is CAGSLGDMQYF. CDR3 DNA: TGTGCCGGCTCCCTTGGGGACATGCAGTACTTC.

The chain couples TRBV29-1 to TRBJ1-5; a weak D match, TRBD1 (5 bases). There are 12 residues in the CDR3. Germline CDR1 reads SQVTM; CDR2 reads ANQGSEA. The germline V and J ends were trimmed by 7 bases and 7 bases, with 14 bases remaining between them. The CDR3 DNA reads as TGCAGCGACCAGGGCCGGGGACAGCCCCAGCATTTT. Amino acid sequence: CSDQGRGQPQHF.

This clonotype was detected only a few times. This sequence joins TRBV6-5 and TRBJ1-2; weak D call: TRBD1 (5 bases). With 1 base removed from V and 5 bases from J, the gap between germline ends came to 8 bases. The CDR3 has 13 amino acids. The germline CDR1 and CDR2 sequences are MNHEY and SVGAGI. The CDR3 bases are TGTGCCAGCAGTTACTGGGGGGGGTATGGCTACACCTTC. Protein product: CASSYWGGYGYTF.

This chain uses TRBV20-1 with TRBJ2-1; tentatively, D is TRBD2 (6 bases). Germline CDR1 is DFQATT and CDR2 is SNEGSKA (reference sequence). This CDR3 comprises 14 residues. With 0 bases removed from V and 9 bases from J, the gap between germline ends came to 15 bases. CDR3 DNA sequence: TGCAGTGCTAGAGACGGTCTAGCGATAGGTGAGCAGTTCTTC. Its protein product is CSARDGLAIGEQFF.

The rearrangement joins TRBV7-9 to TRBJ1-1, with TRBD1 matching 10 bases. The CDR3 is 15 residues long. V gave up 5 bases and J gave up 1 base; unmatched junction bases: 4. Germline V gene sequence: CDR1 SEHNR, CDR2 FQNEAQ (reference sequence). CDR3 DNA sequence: TGTGCCAGCAGCGTAGGACAGGGGGGGAACACTGAAGCTTTCTTT. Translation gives CASSVGQGGNTEAFF.

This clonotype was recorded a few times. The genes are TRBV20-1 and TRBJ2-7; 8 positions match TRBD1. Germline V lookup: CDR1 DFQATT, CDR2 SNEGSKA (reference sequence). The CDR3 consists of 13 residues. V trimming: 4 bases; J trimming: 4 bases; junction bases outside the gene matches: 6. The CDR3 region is CSANGQGWYEQYF. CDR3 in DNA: TGCAGTGCTAACGGACAGGGTTGGTACGAGCAGTACTTC.

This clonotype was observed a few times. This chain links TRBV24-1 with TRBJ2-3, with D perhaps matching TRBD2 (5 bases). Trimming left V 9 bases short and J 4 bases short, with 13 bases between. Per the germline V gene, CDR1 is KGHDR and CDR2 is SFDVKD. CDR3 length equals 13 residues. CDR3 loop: CATGGSGADTQYF. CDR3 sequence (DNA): TGTGCCACCGGAGGTTCAGGTGCAGATACGCAGTATTTT.

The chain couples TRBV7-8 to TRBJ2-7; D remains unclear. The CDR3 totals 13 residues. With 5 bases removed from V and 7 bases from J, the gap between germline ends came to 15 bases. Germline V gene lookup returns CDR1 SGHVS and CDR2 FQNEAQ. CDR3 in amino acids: CASSPGEYREQYF. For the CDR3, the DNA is TGTGCCAGCAGCCCAGGCGAGTACCGGGAGCAGTACTTC.

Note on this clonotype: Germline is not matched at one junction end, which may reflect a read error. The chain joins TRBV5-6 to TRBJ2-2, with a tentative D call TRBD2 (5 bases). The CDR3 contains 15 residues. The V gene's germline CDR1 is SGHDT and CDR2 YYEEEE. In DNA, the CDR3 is TGTGTAACAAGTGGGCCGCACGGATCCACCGGGGAGCTGTTGTTT. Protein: CVTSGPHGSTGELLF.

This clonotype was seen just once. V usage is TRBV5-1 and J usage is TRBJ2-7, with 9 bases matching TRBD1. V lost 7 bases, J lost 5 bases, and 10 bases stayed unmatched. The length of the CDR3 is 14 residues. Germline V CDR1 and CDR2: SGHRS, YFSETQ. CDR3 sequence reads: CASSGTGNLNEQYF. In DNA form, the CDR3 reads TGCGCCAGCTCCGGGACAGGGAATCTGAACGAGCAGTACTTC.

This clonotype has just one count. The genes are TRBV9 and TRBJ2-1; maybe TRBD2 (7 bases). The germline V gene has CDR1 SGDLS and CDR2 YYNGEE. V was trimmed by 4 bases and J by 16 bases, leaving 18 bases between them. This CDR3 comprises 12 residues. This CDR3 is CASSLDGGRKFF. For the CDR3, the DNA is TGTGCCAGCAGCTTAGACGGGGGGCGCAAATTCTTC.

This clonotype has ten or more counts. This CDR3 reads CATPLGNTGELFF. The DNA for the CDR3 is TGTGCCACCCCCCTCGGAAACACCGGGGAGCTGTTTTTT. The chain uses TRBV15 and TRBJ2-2; D is uncertain. This CDR3 comprises 13 residues. The V and J ends lost 8 bases and 2 bases respectively, with 9 bases between them. Germline V gene data show CDR1 as LNHNV and CDR2 as YYDKDF (reference sequence).

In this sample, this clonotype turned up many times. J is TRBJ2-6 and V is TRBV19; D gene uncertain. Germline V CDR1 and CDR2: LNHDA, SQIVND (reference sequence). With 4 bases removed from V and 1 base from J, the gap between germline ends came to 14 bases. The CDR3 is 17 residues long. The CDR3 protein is CASSTVLPRSGANVLTF. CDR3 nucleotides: TGTGCCAGTAGTACTGTCCTCCCCCGGTCTGGGGCCAACGTCCTGACTTTC.